Below, 29 T cell receptor beta chains from the same sample are listed, as sequenced in a study of beta chain features in type 1 diabetes. Every isolated RNA sample was fully reverse transcribed, so sequencing captured expressed TCRB transcripts. The method was immunoSEQ multiplex PCR; TCRdb's version includes in-frame clones alone and lacks a portion of them. The sample gives about 130,000 clones, nearly 9.5% of which show up once; 0.55% to 0.85% is in the top ten. The specimen was central memory CD4+ T cells from blood. The receptor set was obtained from a man younger than 35 in good health.

This clone was seen a handful of times. The chain joins TRBV7-2 to TRBJ2-1, with 7 bases that match TRBD1. This CDR3 is built from 16 residues. CDR1 and CDR2 (germline): SGHTA, FQGNSA. V lost 5 bases and J lost 4; bases outside the gene matches: 11. The CDR3 DNA sequence: TGTGCCAGCAGCAAAGCCGGGACAGTGAGTTACAATGAGCAGTTCTTC. It encodes CASSKAGTVSYNEQFF.

This rearrangement joins TRBV30 to TRBJ2-3, with 7 bases aligning to TRBD1. The CDR3 is made up of 12 amino acids. V was pared by 4 bases and J by 7 bases, with 5 bases of the junction left unmatched. Germline V gene lookup returns CDR1 GTSNPN and CDR2 SVGIG (reference sequence). CDR3 bases: TGTGCCTGGAAATGGGACAGTTATACGCAGTATTTT. Residues: CAWKWDSYTQYF.

This chain joins TRBV19 and TRBJ2-1, with D possibly being TRBD1 (6 bases). This CDR3 region has 17 residues. V gave up 5 bases and J gave up 3 bases, with 20 bases separating them. Per germline, CDR1 LNHDA and CDR2 SQIVND (reference sequence). CDR3 in DNA: TGTGCCAGTAGTTCCATAGGAGGCCAGGGGTACTACAATGAGCAGTTCTTC. This translates into CASSSIGGQGYYNEQFF.

This clone was detected a few times. This chain links TRBV4-2 with TRBJ2-1; TRBD2 matches at 8 bases. CDR1 LGHNA and CDR2 YNFKEQ come from the germline V gene. There are 16 residues in the CDR3. Unmatched junction bases numbered 8, after V lost 0 bases and J lost 7 bases. CDR3 in DNA: TGTGCCAGCAGCCAAGATCTTAGCGGGGTGTTGAATGAGCAGTTCTTC. Translated, it gives CASSQDLSGVLNEQFF.

In this sample, this clone turned up a few times. The chain joins TRBV14 to TRBJ2-5; TRBD2 matches 8 bases. The length of the CDR3 is 15 residues. Germline V lookup: CDR1 SGHDN, CDR2 FVKESK. Trimming at V came to 1 base and at J to 10 bases, leaving 11 bases not matched to a gene. The CDR3 sequence: CASSQGRGGPEGQYF. The CDR3 DNA reads TGTGCCAGCAGCCAAGGACGGGGGGGTCCTGAGGGCCAGTACTTC.

This clone was seen a few times. The rearrangement links TRBV11-3 to TRBJ2-7, with D possibly being TRBD1 (5 bases). Germline CDR1 SGHNT, CDR2 YENEEA. Trimming shortened V by 6 bases and J by 4 bases, and 10 bases separated the two germline ends. There are 12 residues in the CDR3. The CDR3 DNA follows: TGTGCCAGCAGTACCAAGGGGTACGAGCAGTACTTC. This sequence encodes CASSTKGYEQYF.

This clone came up a few times. This rearrangement joins TRBV5-1 to TRBJ1-6; 7 bases agree with TRBD1. Unmatched junction bases numbered 8, after V lost 7 bases and J lost 7 bases. Germline V gene sequence: CDR1 SGHRS, CDR2 YFSETQ. The CDR3 runs 14 residues. The CDR3: CASSRQGENSPLHF. The DNA for the CDR3 is TGCGCCAGCTCCCGACAGGGTGAGAATTCACCCCTCCACTTT. Supplemented by reference TRBV5-1 and TRBJ1-6, the full variable domain reads KAGVTQTPRYLIKTRGQQVTLSCSPISGHRSVSWYQQTPGQGLQFLFEYFSETQRNKGNFPGRFSGRQFSNSRSEMNVSTLELGDSALYLCASSRQGENSPLHFGNGTRLTVT.

The chain recombines TRBV5-1 with TRBJ1-1; the match to TRBD1 covers 8 bases. The germline CDR1 and CDR2 sequences are SGHRS and YFSETQ. The CDR3 totals 13 residues. The J segment lost 4 bases and the V segment lost 4 bases, leaving 3 bases of the junction unmatched. The CDR3 reads CASSQGATTEAFF. In DNA form, the CDR3 reads TGCGCCAGCAGCCAGGGGGCGACCACTGAAGCTTTCTTT.

The chain links TRBV5-6 to TRBJ1-5, with a possible D match to TRBD1 (5 bases). The V gene lost 1 base and the J gene lost 4 bases, with 9 bases spanning the gap. Germline values: CDR1 SGHDT, CDR2 YYEEEE. This CDR3 region has 14 residues. The CDR3 DNA reads as TGTGCCAGCAGCTTGCGGGGGATGAATCAGCCCCAGCATTTT. Residues: CASSLRGMNQPQHF.

This clone was detected only a few times. The V and J genes are TRBV7-6 and TRBJ2-3; D perhaps matches TRBD1 (5 bases). This CDR3 region has 15 residues. The germline V and J ends were trimmed by 6 bases and 1 base, with 14 bases remaining between them. Per germline, CDR1 SGHVS and CDR2 FNYEAQ. As DNA, the CDR3 is TGTGCCAGCAGTAAGGGGCCCTCTGGCACAGATACGCAGTATTTT. Its protein product is CASSKGPSGTDTQYF.

This clone was seen ten or more times. The chain recombines TRBV29-1 with TRBJ1-4, with D uncertain. CDR3 size: 13 residues. Trimming removed 4 bases at V and 0 bases at J, with 6 bases between. Per germline, CDR1 SQVTM and CDR2 ANQGSEA. DNA for the CDR3: TGCAGCGTTGGACACTCAACTAATGAAAAACTGTTTTTT. This encodes CSVGHSTNEKLFF. Together with reference TRBV29-1 and TRBJ1-4, the CDR3 gives the full variable domain: SAVISQKPSRDICQRGTSLTIQCQVDSQVTMMFWYRQQPGQSLTLIATANQGSEATYESGFVIDKFPISRPNLTFSTLTVSNMSPEDSSIYLCSVGHSTNEKLFFGSGTQLSVL.

This clone has a handful of counts. The chain has TRBV29-1 and TRBJ2-7; 7 bases line up with TRBD1. Germline loops: CDR1 SQVTM, CDR2 ANQGSEA. The CDR3 runs 12 residues. V gave up 6 bases and J gave up 3 bases; unmatched junction bases: 5. CDR3 residues: CSVRTGIYEQYF. The DNA for the CDR3 is TGCAGCGTGAGGACAGGAATCTACGAGCAGTACTTC.

The chain's CDR3 is CASSLVVQGIATNEKLFF. In DNA, the CDR3 is TGTGCCAGCAGCTTAGTGGTCCAGGGGATCGCAACTAATGAAAAACTGTTTTTT. The gene calls are TRBV7-2 and TRBJ1-4; maybe TRBD1 (6 bases). The CDR3 is 18 residues long. V was clipped by 1 base and J by 0 bases, with 15 bases between them. CDR1 is SGHTA, CDR2 FQGNSA, per germline.

This clone was recorded a few times. The CDR3 reads CASNRPGRDEKLFF. The CDR3 nucleotides read TGTGCCAGTAACCGACCTGGGCGAGATGAAAAACTGTTTTTT. This sequence joins TRBV19 and TRBJ1-4; unclear D gene. V was cut by 7 bases and J by 6 bases, with 15 bases left in between. The CDR3 runs 14 residues. The germline gives CDR1 LNHDA, CDR2 SQIVND (reference sequence). Based on the CDR3 plus reference TRBV19 and TRBJ1-4, the full variable domain is DGGITQSPKYLFRKEGQNVTLSCEQNLNHDAMYWYRQDPGQGLRLIYYSQIVNDFQKGDIAEGYSVSREKKESFPLTVTSAQKNPTAFYLCASNRPGRDEKLFFGSGTQLSVL.

This clone occurred many times. V usage is TRBV7-7 and J usage is TRBJ2-1; 10 bases match TRBD1. The CDR3 has 15 residues. Germline values: CDR1 SSHAT, CDR2 FNYEAQ (reference sequence). V lost 1 base, J lost 8 bases, and 5 bases stayed unmatched. In DNA, the CDR3 is TGTGCCAGCAGCTTAGGACAGGGGGCGAACTATGAGCAGTTCTTC. Its translation: CASSLGQGANYEQFF.

This clone was seen a handful of times. This likely traces to a read error, being one base from a far larger clone. The chain employs TRBV25-1 and TRBJ2-1; D is unclear. Germline CDR1 and CDR2: MGHDK and SYGVNS. V lost 6 bases and J lost 4, with 4 bases in between. The CDR3 loop spans 11 amino acids. The CDR3 reads CASSPYNEQFF. In DNA form, the CDR3 reads TGTGCCAGCAGCCCATACAATGAGCAGTTCTTC. Full variable domain (missing parts from reference TRBV25-1 and TRBJ2-1): EADIYQTPRYLVIGTGKKITLECSQTMGHDKMYWYQQDPGMELHLIHYSYGVNSTEKGDLSSESTVSRIRTEHFPLTLESARPSHTSQYLCASSPYNEQFFGPGTRLTVL.

Only a few counts were recorded for this clone. The junction departs from the called germline gene at one end, perhaps through a read error. The chain recombines TRBV6-1 with TRBJ2-5; D possibly corresponds to TRBD2 (6 bases). This CDR3 is built from 15 residues. Germline lookup yields CDR1 MNHNS and CDR2 SASEGT. CDR3 in DNA: TGTGCCAGCAGCGAAGAGGGGTCGGGGAGGAAGACCCAGTACTTC. It specifies CASSEEGSGRKTQYF.

The rearrangement links TRBV30 to TRBJ2-1; 13 bases agree with TRBD2. This CDR3 contains 16 residues. V shed 5 bases and J 6 bases; nucleotides not matched to a gene: 10. From germline, CDR1 is GTSNPN and CDR2 SVGIG (reference sequence). The CDR3 sequence is CAWGRTGTSGANEQFF. As DNA, the CDR3 is TGTGCCTGGGGCCGAACCGGGACTAGCGGGGCCAATGAGCAGTTCTTC.

The chain recombines TRBV11-2 with TRBJ2-2; possible D gene TRBD2, 6 bases. The CDR3 is made up of 12 amino acids. Per the germline V gene, CDR1 is SGHAT and CDR2 is FQNNGV. V was trimmed by 8 bases and J by 4 bases, leaving 8 bases between them. CDR3 sequence: CASGDFTGELFF. The CDR3 DNA reads TGTGCCAGCGGGGACTTCACCGGGGAGCTGTTTTTT.

This clone appeared a few times. The chain uses TRBV5-1 and TRBJ1-6, with 12 bases identical to TRBD1. This CDR3 contains 15 residues. Germline-derived CDR1 and CDR2 are SGHRS and YFSETQ. Germline trimming cut 3 bases from V and 7 bases from J; bases unmatched to any gene: 2. The CDR3 region is CASSSGQGANSPLHF. DNA for the CDR3: TGCGCCAGCAGCTCGGGACAGGGGGCGAATTCACCCCTCCACTTT.

This clone was recorded many times. The CDR3 is CASSEYRTGGVGYTF. The CDR3 nucleotides read TGTGCCAGCAGTGAATATCGGACGGGAGGAGTTGGCTACACCTTC. The V and J genes are TRBV25-1 and TRBJ1-2; D ambiguous. The CDR3 length is 15 residues. V lost 0 bases and J 7 bases, leaving 15 bases between the germline ends. The germline gives CDR1 MGHDK, CDR2 SYGVNS.

The sample holds many counts of this clone. The chain links TRBV25-1 to TRBJ2-7; D is possibly TRBD1 (6 bases). Germline lookup yields CDR1 MGHDK and CDR2 SYGVNS. Trimming removed 8 bases at V and 3 bases at J, with 14 bases between. The CDR3 spans 13 residues. CDR3 DNA sequence: TGTGCCAGCTCCCAGAGGGGGTTCTACGAGCAGTACTTC. Its translation is CASSQRGFYEQYF.

The table lists this clone with a few counts. J is TRBJ2-2 and V is TRBV7-8; 8 nucleotides agree with TRBD2. The germline V gene has CDR1 SGHVS and CDR2 FQNEAQ. The CDR3 extends over 15 amino acids. With 5 bases clipped from V and 4 bases from J, the junction kept 6 bases outside the gene matches. This CDR3 reads CASSEAGGSTGELFF. Here the CDR3 DNA reads TGTGCCAGCAGCGAGGCGGGAGGATCCACCGGGGAGCTGTTTTTT.

V gene TRBV6-1 combines with J gene TRBJ1-4, with 9 bases fitting TRBD1. This CDR3 spans 14 amino acids. Trimming cost V 7 bases and J 8 bases; bases outside gene matches: 8. Germline V CDR1 and CDR2: MNHNS, SASEGT. CDR3 amino acids: CASTRDRVGEKLFF. For the CDR3, the DNA is TGTGCCAGCACCAGGGACAGGGTGGGCGAAAAACTGTTTTTT.

This clone appeared a few times. The chain carries TRBV18 and TRBJ1-5; TRBD1 matches at 9 bases. With 2 bases clipped from V and 7 bases from J, the junction kept 12 bases outside the gene matches. CDR1 is KGHSH and CDR2 is LQKENI in the germline V gene. The CDR3 has 17 residues. The CDR3 sequence: CASSPGPIGQGPQPQHF. For the CDR3, the DNA is TGTGCCAGCTCACCAGGGCCCATAGGACAGGGGCCGCAGCCCCAGCATTTT.

This chain connects TRBV4-1 to TRBJ2-7; 8 bases fit TRBD1. Germline values: CDR1 MGHRA, CDR2 YSYEKL. The trim removed 1 base at V and 6 bases at J, leaving 8 bases unmatched. The CDR3 length is 15 residues. CDR3 residues: CASSQGARTGSEQYF. Written as DNA, the CDR3 is TGCGCCAGCAGCCAAGGGGCCAGGACAGGGAGCGAGCAGTACTTC.

This clone was seen a handful of times. The rearrangement uses TRBV6-5 and TRBJ2-7; a weak D match, TRBD2 (5 bases). Trimming shortened V by 3 bases and J by 4 bases, and 13 bases separated the two germline ends. The CDR3 totals 14 residues. Looked up from germline, CDR1 is MNHEY and CDR2 is SVGAGI. CDR3: CASSYGPPGYEQYF. DNA for the CDR3: TGTGCCAGCAGTTATGGGCCGCCGGGGTACGAGCAGTACTTC.

This clone was observed many times. V and J are TRBV30 and TRBJ1-2, with no clear D. The CDR3 totals 10 residues. Trimming pared 1 base from V and 8 bases from J, leaving 5 bases between. Per germline, CDR1 GTSNPN and CDR2 SVGIG (reference sequence). CDR3 amino acids: CAWSGEGYTF. The DNA for the CDR3 is TGTGCCTGGAGTGGAGAAGGCTACACCTTC.

V usage is TRBV11-2 and J usage is TRBJ2-7; D is unclear. The germline V gene has CDR1 SGHAT and CDR2 FQNNGV. V was pared by 6 bases and J by 3 bases, with 6 bases between. CDR3 length equals 11 residues. CDR3 sequence reads: CASSSYYEQYF. The CDR3 bases are TGTGCCAGCAGTTCCTACTACGAGCAGTACTTC.